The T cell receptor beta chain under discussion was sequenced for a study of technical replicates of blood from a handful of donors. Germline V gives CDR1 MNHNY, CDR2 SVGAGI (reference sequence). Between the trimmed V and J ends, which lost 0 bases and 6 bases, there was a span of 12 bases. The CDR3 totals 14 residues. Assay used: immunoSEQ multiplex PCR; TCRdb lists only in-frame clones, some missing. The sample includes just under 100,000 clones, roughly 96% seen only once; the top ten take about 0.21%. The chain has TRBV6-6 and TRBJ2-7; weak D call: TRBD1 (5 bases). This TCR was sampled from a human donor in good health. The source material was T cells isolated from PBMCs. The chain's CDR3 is CASSYSRQSLEQYF. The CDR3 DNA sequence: TGTGCCAGCAGTTACTCGAGACAGTCGCTCGAGCAGTACTTC.